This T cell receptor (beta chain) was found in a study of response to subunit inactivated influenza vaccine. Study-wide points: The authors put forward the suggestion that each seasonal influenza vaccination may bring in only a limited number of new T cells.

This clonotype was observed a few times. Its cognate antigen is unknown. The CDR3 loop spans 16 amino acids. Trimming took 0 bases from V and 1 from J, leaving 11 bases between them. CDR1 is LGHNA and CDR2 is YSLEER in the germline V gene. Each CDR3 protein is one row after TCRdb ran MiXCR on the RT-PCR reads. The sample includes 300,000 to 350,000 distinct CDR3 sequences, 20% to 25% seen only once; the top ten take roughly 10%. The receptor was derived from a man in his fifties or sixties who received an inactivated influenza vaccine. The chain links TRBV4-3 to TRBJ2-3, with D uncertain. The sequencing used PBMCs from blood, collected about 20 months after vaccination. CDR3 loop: CASSQDRLKGTDTQYF. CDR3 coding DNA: TGCGCCAGCAGCCAAGATAGGCTTAAAGGCACAGATACGCAGTATTTT.